A selection of T cell receptor beta chains follows, all from one sample in a study of cytomegalovirus exposure and HLA in healthy donors. TCRdb's copy holds only in-frame clones and misses some; the assay was immunoSEQ multiplex PCR. The profile shows under 300,000 clones, about 86% of them singletons. Material: PBMCs. All receptors derive from a woman aged 18 to 35 in good health and CMV-seronegative. Both conserved end residues are part of each CDR3. A D gene is named only where the DNA matches it firmly. Clone sizes are given selectively: once, few, many, or a class where the clone is expanded.

D gene | J gene | clone size | V gene | CDR3 DNA | CDR3 protein
TRBD2 | TRBJ2-5 | NA | TRBV7-2 | TGTGCCAGCAGCCGACTAGCGGGACAAGAGACCCAGTACTTC | CASSRLAGQETQYF
TRBD1 | TRBJ2-7 | NA | TRBV5-1 | TGCGCCAGCAGCTCTACCGGGACAGGGGTCTACGAGCAGTACTTC | CASSSTGTGVYEQYF
NA | TRBJ2-1 | NA | TRBV7-9 | TGTGCCAGCAGCTTAGTCCCTACCTACAATGAGCAGTTCTTC | CASSLVPTYNEQFF
TRBD2 | TRBJ2-3 | NA | TRBV6-6 | TGTGCCAGCAGTTACTCTACGGGGGGAGATACGCAGTATTTT | CASSYSTGGDTQYF
NA | TRBJ2-1 | NA | TRBV5-6 | TGTGCCAGCAGCTCAACCAGGTCCTACAATGAGCAGTTCTTC | CASSSTRSYNEQFF
TRBD1 | TRBJ1-5 | NA | TRBV28 | TGTGCCAGCAAGGACAGGGGGACTTATAGCAATCAGCCCCAGCATTTT | CASKDRGTYSNQPQHF
NA | TRBJ1-2 | NA | TRBV11-2 | TGTGCCAGCAGCTTAGTCGGGACTCCCTGGGGTGGCTACACCTTC | CASSLVGTPWGGYTF
NA | TRBJ1-4 | NA | TRBV14 | TGTGCCAGCAGCCGAACAACCACGTCCCGGGCTAATGAAAAACTGTTTTTT | CASSRTTTSRANEKLFF
NA | TRBJ1-2 | NA | TRBV4-1 | TGCGCCAGCAGCCAAGATCGGGTCTGGGGAGGAAAGGGCTACACCTTC | CASSQDRVWGGKGYTF
TRBD2 | TRBJ2-7 | once | TRBV30 | TGTGCCTGGAGTGTAGGGACTAGCGGGAGTGGCGAGCAGTACTTC | CAWSVGTSGSGEQYF
TRBD1 | TRBJ1-1 | NA | TRBV6-5 | TGTGCCAGCAGGAGGGGGCGCCAGACTGAAGCTTTCTTT | CASRRGRQTEAFF